One T cell receptor (beta chain) is described in this entry. The data were obtained in a study of blood T cell repertoires in COVID-19. Study-wide context: Collection of acute and convalescent COVID-19 samples took place in the United States, Italy and Spain.

Sequencing was performed with immunoSEQ multiplex PCR; in TCRdb, only in-frame clones are kept and a portion is missing. The profile shows around 40,000 clones, around 89% of them singletons. The CDR3 loop spans 17 amino acids. Germline values: CDR1 SGDLS, CDR2 YYNGEE. V shed 2 bases and J 4 bases; nucleotides not matched to a gene: 14. The genes are TRBV9 and TRBJ2-7; TRBD2 matches at 8 bases. The receptor's source is a man aged 25-40 years with active or convalescent COVID-19. Sequenced: peripheral blood. CDR3 in amino acids: CASSVGVPGLVFYEQYV. The CDR3, as DNA: TGTGCCAGCAGCGTGGGAGTGCCGGGACTAGTCTTTTACGAGCAGTACGTC.